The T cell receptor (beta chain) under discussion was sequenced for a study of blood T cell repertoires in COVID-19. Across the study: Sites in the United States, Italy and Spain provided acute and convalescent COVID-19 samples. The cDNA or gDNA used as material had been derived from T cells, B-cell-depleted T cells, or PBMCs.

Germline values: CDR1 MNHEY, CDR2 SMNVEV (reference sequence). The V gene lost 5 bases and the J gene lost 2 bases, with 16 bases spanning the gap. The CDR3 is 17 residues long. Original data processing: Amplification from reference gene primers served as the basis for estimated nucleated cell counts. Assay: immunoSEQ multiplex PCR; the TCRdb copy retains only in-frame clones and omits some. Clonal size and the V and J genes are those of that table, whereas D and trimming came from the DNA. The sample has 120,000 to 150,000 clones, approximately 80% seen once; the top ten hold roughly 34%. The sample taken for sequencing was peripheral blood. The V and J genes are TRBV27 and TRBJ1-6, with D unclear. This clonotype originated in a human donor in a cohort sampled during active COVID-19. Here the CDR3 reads CASSIRNQAAYNSPLHF. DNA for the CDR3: TGTGCCAGCAGTATCAGGAACCAAGCGGCCTATAATTCACCCCTCCACTTT.